The 20 T cell receptor beta chains in this list originate from one sample, sequenced in a study of OX40 agonist ivuxolimab in advanced cancers. Clones were read by immunoSEQ multiplex PCR, and TCRdb kept only the in-frame ones, dropping some. The sample carries 65,000 to 75,000 clones, approximately 81% recorded once. Sequencing used CD4+ or CD8+ T cells sorted from blood, obtained in a trial of the OX40 agonist ivuxolimab. Every receptor here comes from an adult with an advanced solid tumor such as melanoma, head and neck, liver or kidney cancer.

CDR3 DNA: TGCGCCAGCAGCTTGTCTAGTACAGCAAAAGAGACCCAGTACTTC. Translating it yields CASSLSSTAKETQYF. The rearrangement uses TRBV5-1 and TRBJ2-5; D ambiguous. CDR3 length: 15 amino acids. The ends were cut back, 1 base at V and 3 bases at J, with 13 bases in the middle. Looked up from germline, CDR1 is SGHRS and CDR2 is YFSETQ. Variable domain in full (rest from reference TRBV5-1 and TRBJ2-5): KAGVTQTPRYLIKTRGQQVTLSCSPISGHRSVSWYQQTPGQGLQFLFEYFSETQRNKGNFPGRFSGRQFSNSRSEMNVSTLELGDSALYLCASSLSSTAKETQYFGPGTRLLVL.

V gene TRBV28 combines with J gene TRBJ2-2; TRBD1 agrees at 12 bases. The germline V gene encodes CDR1 MDHEN and CDR2 SYDVKM. The CDR3 has 16 amino acids. J lost 8 bases, V lost 7 bases, and 11 bases had no gene match. The DNA of the CDR3 is TGTGCCAGCACATCCGGGACAGGGGGCGCTGAGGGGGAGCTGTTTTTT. This sequence encodes CASTSGTGGAEGELFF.

This clone has a single count. V usage is TRBV7-9 and J usage is TRBJ2-2, with 9 bases lining up with TRBD2. The J segment lost 5 bases and the V segment lost 1 base, leaving 5 bases of the junction unmatched. The CDR3 is 16 residues long. The germline gives CDR1 SEHNR, CDR2 FQNEAQ (reference sequence). The CDR3 sequence is CASSLGTSGRTGELFF. Here the CDR3 DNA reads TGTGCCAGCAGCTTAGGTACTAGCGGGCGAACCGGGGAGCTGTTTTTT.

This clone occurred a few times. The rearrangement links TRBV4-1 to TRBJ1-2; no reliable D call. There are 14 residues in the CDR3. V lost 1 base and J 2 bases, leaving 8 bases between the germline ends. Per the germline V gene, CDR1 is MGHRA and CDR2 is YSYEKL. CDR3 coding DNA: TGCGCCAGCAGCCAAGGTCGCTCGAACTATGGCTACACCTTC. It translates to CASSQGRSNYGYTF.

The V and J genes are TRBV21-1 and TRBJ1-5; the D segment call TRBD1 is taken from the table without a DNA check. TRBV21-1 is given as a pseudogene. CDR3 length: 12 residues. The CDR3 region has the DNA TGTGCCAGCAGCAGACAGGAGCAGCCCCAGCATTTT. Amino acids: CASSRQEQPQHF.

The gene calls are TRBV7-8 and TRBJ2-3, with TRBD1 as a possible D gene (6 bases). The CDR3 sequence is 15 residues long. V was clipped by 4 bases and J by 2 bases, with 13 bases between them. The V gene's germline CDR1 is SGHVS and CDR2 FQNEAQ. CDR3 sequence reads: CASSSADRNTDTQYF. Written as DNA, the CDR3 is TGTGCCAGCAGCTCAGCGGACAGAAACACAGATACGCAGTATTTT.

This chain links TRBV19 with TRBJ1-2, with a possible D match to TRBD1 (5 bases). From germline, CDR1 is LNHDA and CDR2 SQIVND (reference sequence). V was pared by 7 bases and J by 2 bases, with 14 bases between. CDR3 length: 14 amino acids. CDR3 DNA: TGTGCCAGTATCCCCCCGGGGCGAAACTATGGCTACACCTTC. Amino acid sequence: CASIPPGRNYGYTF. Full variable domain (rest looked up from reference TRBV19 and TRBJ1-2): DGGITQSPKYLFRKEGQNVTLSCEQNLNHDAMYWYRQDPGQGLRLIYYSQIVNDFQKGDIAEGYSVSREKKESFPLTVTSAQKNPTAFYLCASIPPGRNYGYTFGSGTRLTVV.

This clone was seen only once. A junction boundary mismatches the germline segment, possibly from a read error. J is TRBJ2-5 and V is TRBV7-7, with D unclear. CDR1 and CDR2 from the germline V gene are SSHAT and FNYEAQ (reference sequence). The length of the CDR3 is 11 residues. The CDR3 DNA follows: TGTGCTAGCAGCTCTGGAGAGACCCAGTACTTC. Residues: CASSSGETQYF.

This clone came up once. The chain couples TRBV19 to TRBJ1-1, with D perhaps matching TRBD1 (6 bases). Germline values: CDR1 LNHDA, CDR2 SQIVND (reference sequence). The CDR3 is 14 residues long. Trimming took off 6 bases at V and 2 bases at J, with 13 bases between the two ends. The CDR3: CASREGGGNTEAFF. The CDR3 region has the DNA TGTGCCAGTAGGGAAGGAGGGGGTAACACTGAAGCTTTCTTT.

This clone was picked up many times. V and J are TRBV7-8 and TRBJ1-1; tentatively, D is TRBD1 (5 bases). CDR3 length: 13 residues. Looked up from germline, CDR1 is SGHVS and CDR2 is FQNEAQ. Trimming removed 4 bases from V and 2 bases from J, with 8 bases in between. DNA of the CDR3: TGTGCCAGCAGCTGGGACGGAAACACTGAAGCTTTCTTT. It is translated as CASSWDGNTEAFF.

The V call is TRBV23-1, the J call TRBJ1-1; no definite D call. TRBV23-1 is noted as an ORF with a role that remains uncertain. The CDR3 consists of 16 residues. The V and J ends lost 6 bases and 0 bases respectively, with 17 bases between them. The CDR3 DNA sequence: TGCGCCAGCAGCCCCCCGGAGGGAAGGGTGAACACTGAAGCTTTCTTT. It is translated as CASSPPEGRVNTEAFF.

To note about this clone: A junction boundary mismatches the germline segment, possibly from a read error. The genes are TRBV4-1 and TRBJ2-7; a possible D gene is TRBD1 (6 bases). CDR3 length: 14 amino acids. Germline V gene lookup returns CDR1 MGHRA and CDR2 YSYEKL. The chain's CDR3 is CASSQGTVGYGQYF. The CDR3 DNA sequence: TGCGCCAGCAGCCAAGGGACAGTGGGATACGGGCAGTACTTC.

This chain joins TRBV4-1 and TRBJ1-6; D remains unclear. Germline CDR1 is MGHRA and CDR2 is YSYEKL. V lost 4 bases, J lost 10 bases, and 20 bases lay in between. The CDR3 contains 16 residues. The CDR3 nucleotides are TGCGCCAGCAGCCTACCCCAGGATGGGGATGGGTCACCCCTCCACTTT. Translated: CASSLPQDGDGSPLHF.

The chain links TRBV5-6 to TRBJ1-5, with D unresolved. Trimming took off 2 bases at V and 6 bases at J, with 6 bases between the two ends. In germline, CDR1 is SGHDT, CDR2 YYEEEE. This CDR3 contains 12 residues. The CDR3: CASSFSGQPQHF. CDR3 DNA: TGTGCCAGCAGCTTTAGTGGTCAGCCCCAGCATTTT.

The chain uses TRBV27 and TRBJ1-2, with TRBD1 matching over 9 bases. Looked up from germline, CDR1 is MNHEY and CDR2 is SMNVEV (reference sequence). The CDR3 has 14 residues. Unmatched junction bases numbered 9, after V lost 6 bases and J lost 7 bases. The CDR3 DNA follows: TGTGCCAGCAGCCGCACACAGGGGGCAGGTGGCTACACCTTC. Translating it yields CASSRTQGAGGYTF.

The rearrangement joins TRBV5-5 to TRBJ1-2, with D perhaps TRBD1 (5 bases). The CDR3 contains 13 residues. The V gene's germline CDR1 is SGHKS and CDR2 YYEKEE (reference sequence). Trimming took off 5 bases at V and 4 bases at J, with 12 bases between the two ends. The CDR3 sequence: CASSSEQGYGYTF. As DNA, the CDR3 is TGTGCCAGCAGTTCGGAGCAGGGCTATGGCTACACCTTC.

The chain has TRBV7-9 and TRBJ2-1; no clear D gene. CDR1 is SEHNR, CDR2 FQNEAQ, per germline (reference sequence). V lost 4 bases and J lost 0, with 19 bases in between. The CDR3 covers 18 residues. DNA for the CDR3: TGTGCCAGCAGCTCCCTCCTCGGACGGTCTAGCTCCTACAATGAGCAGTTCTTC. Translating it yields CASSSLLGRSSSYNEQFF. The variable domain in full, completed from reference TRBV7-9 and TRBJ2-1, reads DTGVSQNPRHKITKRGQNVTFRCDPISEHNRLYWYRQTLGQGPEFLTYFQNEAQLEKSRLLSDRFSAERPKGSFSTLEIQRTEQGDSAMYLCASSSLLGRSSSYNEQFFGPGTRLTVL.

The chain combines TRBV2 with TRBJ2-7; tentative D call: TRBD1 (6 bases). The V gene's germline CDR1 is SNHLY and CDR2 FYNNEI. There are 16 residues in the CDR3. Trimming removed 8 bases from V and 2 bases from J, with 22 bases in between. The CDR3 DNA reads TGTGCCAGCGGCATCGAAGGGTCTAGGGGGACCTACGAGCAGTACTTC. This codes for CASGIEGSRGTYEQYF.

The V and J genes are TRBV28 and TRBJ2-5; D tentatively reads TRBD1 or TRBD2 (5 bases each). The DNA matches TRBJ2-7 better at its end, which makes the J call doubtful. Germline V gene lookup returns CDR1 MDHEN and CDR2 SYDVKM. The CDR3 has 15 residues. The CDR3 sequence: CASSSFGTSSYEQYF. The CDR3 DNA reads as TGTGCCAGCAGTTCCTTCGGGACCAGCTCCTACGAGCAGTACTTC.

This clone has only a few counts. One junction end does not reproduce the germline sequence, and a read error may be involved. V and J are TRBV7-2 and TRBJ2-7; 12 positions agree with TRBD1. This CDR3 region has 15 residues. Germline V gene data show CDR1 as SGHTA and CDR2 as FQGNSA. CDR3: CASSQRGQGADEQYF. The CDR3 DNA follows: TGCGCCAGCAGCCAACGGGGACAGGGGGCTGACGAGCAGTACTTC.